Included here is one T cell receptor (beta chain) sequence, with context. The data derive from a study of T cell changes during pregnancy in multiple sclerosis. The data were produced by immunoSEQ multiplex PCR, yet TCRdb's version contains in-frame clones alone and is incomplete. This sample has about 70,000 clones, with roughly 92% found just once. The CDR3 runs to 13 residues. V lost 7 bases and J lost 6; bases outside the gene matches: 9. Germline V gives CDR1 MNHEY, CDR2 SVGAGI. V gene TRBV6-5 combines with J gene TRBJ2-7; 7 bases map to TRBD1. The sequence derives from a female donor in good health, enrolled as a control in a pregnancy study. The sequenced sample was peripheral blood, obtained in the second trimester of pregnancy. CDR3 in amino acids: CASTLDRRSEQYF. CDR3 in DNA: TGTGCCAGCACCCTGGACAGGAGAAGCGAGCAGTACTTC.